The sequence of this T cell receptor (beta chain) was determined in a study of Graves' ophthalmopathy and Graves' hyperthyroidism. Study at large: The authors collected peripheral blood at initial diagnosis, before any treatment. Broader study findings: Ophthalmopathy progression prediction by the model yielded a sensitivity of about 71% and a specificity of around 72%. Blood also held most thyroid clonotypes expanded above 0.001 frequency.

The ends were cut back, 5 bases at V and 3 bases at J, with 20 bases in the middle. Germline loops: CDR1 ENHRY, CDR2 SYGVKD. The CDR3 consists of 16 residues. The authors amplified TCR beta CDR3 regions from RNA transcripts. RT-PCR in the first round used HTBI primers; a second-round multiplex PCR followed. TCRdb re-called the multiplex PCR reads through MiXCR, storing one row per CDR3 protein. This table has around 600,000 distinct CDR3 sequences, approximately 39% appearing once. No donor had other autoimmune disease, uncontrolled infection, pregnancy or lactation. Turning to this clonotype: Its antigen is undetermined.

The rearrangement joins TRBV10-3 to TRBJ2-7; D perhaps matches TRBD2 (5 bases). This clonotype originated in an adult man with Graves' ophthalmopathy. Sequencing was carried out using peripheral blood. As DNA, the CDR3 is TGTGCCATCAGTTACTCGGGTGCTTTGGACTTCTACGAGCAGTACTTC. Protein product: CAISYSGALDFYEQYF.